This T cell receptor beta chain was obtained from a study of blood T cell repertoires in COVID-19. In the study overall: T cells, B-cell-depleted T cells, or PBMCs supplied cDNA or gDNA.

Assignments of participants to cohorts depended upon their own reported clinical history. CDR1 and CDR2 from the germline V gene are SGHTA and FQGNSA. Trimming took 3 bases from V and 6 from J, leaving 12 bases between them. The CDR3 runs 15 residues. In its sample, this clone was seen many times. TCRdb keeps only in-frame clones here, not all; method: immunoSEQ multiplex PCR. The sample lists about 320,000 clones, about nine tenths occurring once. The TCR sequence derives from a woman between 18 and 29 years old who had recovered from COVID-19. The chain has TRBV7-2 and TRBJ1-6; weak D call: TRBD1 (5 bases). Sequencing was done on a sample of PBMCs or T cells enriched from blood (not recorded which). CDR3 DNA: TGTGCCAGCAGCTTGTGGGGCGCGTTTAATTCACCCCTCCACTTT. This gives the protein CASSLWGAFNSPLHF.